This T cell receptor beta chain was identified in a study of T cells in Graves' hyperthyroidism and ophthalmopathy. V was trimmed by 1 base and J by 0 bases, leaving 9 bases between them. The CDR3 totals 15 residues. Germline-derived CDR1 and CDR2 are SEHNR and FQNEAQ (reference sequence). TCR beta CDR3 regions were amplified from RNA. HTBI primers were used for first-round RT-PCR of the TCR CDR3. TCRdb re-analysed the multiplex PCR reads in MiXCR, keeping a single row per CDR3 protein. The sample carries 300,000 to 350,000 distinct CDR3 sequences, roughly 18% recorded once. General study findings and limits: Expanded thyroid clonotypes (above 0.001) were mostly also found in blood.

Turning to this clonotype: Its matching antigen is unknown.

The chain couples TRBV7-9 to TRBJ1-1; D is unclear. The sample was blood. This TCR was sampled from a woman aged 50 to 65 with Graves' hyperthyroidism. Here the CDR3 DNA reads TGTGCCAGCAGCTTAGGTTCGTTATTGAACACTGAAGCTTTCTTT. Translating gives CASSLGSLLNTEAFF.